These 32 T cell receptor beta chains were all obtained from the same sample, sequenced in a study of OX40 agonist ivuxolimab in advanced cancers. The protocol was immunoSEQ multiplex PCR, while the TCRdb copy is restricted to in-frame clones and leaves out a portion. Of tens of thousands of clones listed, roughly 87% are singletons. Sample: CD4+ or CD8+ T cells sorted from blood, taken in a trial of the OX40 agonist ivuxolimab. The receptors were sampled from an adult with an advanced solid tumor such as melanoma, head and neck, liver or kidney cancer.

The DNA for the CDR3 is TGTGCCAGCAGTCCAACCCCCGGGACAGGGGTCTCCTACAATGAGCAGTTCTTC. This translates into CASSPTPGTGVSYNEQFF. The chain recombines TRBV11-3 with TRBJ2-1; 10 bases map to TRBD1. Germline assignment: CDR1 SGHNT and CDR2 YENEEA. CDR3 length equals 18 residues. V lost 6 bases and J lost 0; bases outside the gene matches: 11. Full variable domain (outside the CDR3, taken from reference TRBV11-3 and TRBJ2-1): EAGVVQSPRYKIIEKKQPVAFWCNPISGHNTLYWYLQNLGQGPELLIRYENEEAVDDSQLPKDRFSAERLKGVDSTLKIQPAELGDSAVYLCASSPTPGTGVSYNEQFFGPGTRLTVL.

The chain couples TRBV20-1 to TRBJ2-5, with D uncertain. Germline V gives CDR1 DFQATT, CDR2 SNEGSKA (reference sequence). With 7 bases removed from V and 5 bases from J, the gap between germline ends came to 11 bases. CDR3 size: 11 residues. This CDR3 is CSGEEDETQYF. As DNA, the CDR3 is TGCAGTGGTGAAGAGGACGAGACCCAGTACTTC.

The V call is TRBV5-1, the J call TRBJ2-1; TRBD1 agrees at 9 bases. This CDR3 region has 17 residues. Looked up from germline, CDR1 is SGHRS and CDR2 is YFSETQ. After removal of 0 bases from V and 2 bases from J, the junction contained 6 bases not matched to a gene. CDR3 protein: CASSLGQGGSPYNEQFF. CDR3 DNA sequence: TGCGCCAGCAGCTTGGGACAGGGGGGGAGTCCCTACAATGAGCAGTTCTTC.

The chain joins TRBV18 to TRBJ1-2, with 7 bases lining up with TRBD1. The junction had 20 bases not matched to a gene; V was cut back by 3 bases and J by 10 bases. Germline V gives CDR1 KGHSH, CDR2 LQKENI. The CDR3 spans 17 residues. CDR3 nucleotides: TGTGCCAGCTCACCTTCTCCTTCGACAGGGCCGCACGGTAACTACACCTTC. It translates to CASSPSPSTGPHGNYTF.

The CDR3 reads CASSRTQGAGYEQYF. In nucleotides, the CDR3 is TGTGCCAGCAGTCGTACTCAGGGGGCTGGCTACGAGCAGTACTTC. The gene calls are TRBV6-5 and TRBJ2-5; 8 nucleotides align to TRBD1. The DNA end favors TRBJ2-7, so the J call may be wrong. Germline V CDR1 and CDR2: MNHEY, SVGAGI. The CDR3 length is 15 residues.

The rearrangement links TRBV5-4 to TRBJ1-1, with 9 bases lining up with TRBD1. Germline lookup yields CDR1 SGHNT and CDR2 YYREEE (reference sequence). V was clipped by 5 bases and J by 4 bases; unmatched bases: 9. The CDR3 totals 15 residues. CDR3 bases: TGTGCCAGCAGGGGCGGACAGGGGTGGGGCACTGAAGCTTTCTTT. Translating gives CASRGGQGWGTEAFF.

In nucleotides, the CDR3 is TGTGCCAGCAGTCCGACTCGACAGGGTTCGGAGCAGTACTTC. This sequence encodes CASSPTRQGSEQYF. V and J are TRBV6-5 and TRBJ2-7, with TRBD1 identical over 7 bases. CDR3 length equals 14 residues. The V gene end was trimmed by 5 bases and the J gene end by 7 bases; junction bases not matched to a gene: 11. Germline values: CDR1 MNHEY, CDR2 SVGAGI.

The chain couples TRBV5-5 to TRBJ2-5, with 11 bases aligning to TRBD1. The germline gives CDR1 SGHKS, CDR2 YYEKEE (reference sequence). J was trimmed by 1 base and V by 10 bases; bases with no gene match: 6. There are 14 residues in the CDR3. The chain's CDR3 is CASRDRGVQETQYF. In DNA form, the CDR3 reads TGTGCCTCCCGGGACAGGGGGGTCCAAGAGACCCAGTACTTC.

The V gene is TRBV7-9, the J gene TRBJ1-4; 7 bases align to TRBD1. Germline trimming cut 5 bases from V and 6 bases from J; bases unmatched to any gene: 6. The CDR3 sequence is 14 residues long. CDR1 and CDR2 from the germline V gene are SEHNR and FQNEAQ (reference sequence). The CDR3 DNA sequence: TGTGCCAGCAGCCAGGGACAGTTGGATGAAAAACTGTTTTTT. Translating it yields CASSQGQLDEKLFF.

There are a few counts of this clone. The V call is TRBV6-1, the J call TRBJ2-5, with D hard to call. Germline CDR1 reads MNHNS; CDR2 reads SASEGT. The germline V and J ends were trimmed by 2 bases and 0 bases, with 10 bases remaining between them. The CDR3 is made up of 15 amino acids. The CDR3 DNA sequence: TGTGCCAGCAGTGAAAGTTCTGGGTACCAAGAGACCCAGTACTTC. Residues: CASSESSGYQETQYF.

The chain links TRBV28 to TRBJ1-1; D might be TRBD1 (6 bases). CDR3 length: 13 amino acids. The ends were cut back, 4 bases at V and 5 bases at J, with 11 bases in the middle. Germline V lookup: CDR1 MDHEN, CDR2 SYDVKM. CDR3 protein: CASSSGQGTEAFF. DNA of the CDR3: TGTGCCAGCAGTTCAGGGCAGGGGACTGAAGCTTTCTTT.

This chain links TRBV5-4 with TRBJ1-4, with D uncertain. Germline CDR1 SGHNT, CDR2 YYREEE (reference sequence). The CDR3 covers 13 residues. V dropped 0 bases and J dropped 5 bases, with 5 bases sitting between them. The CDR3 bases are TGTGCCAGCAGCTTGGGAGTCAATGAAAAACTGTTTTTT. Protein product: CASSLGVNEKLFF.

The chain combines TRBV5-1 with TRBJ1-1, with 10 bases fitting TRBD1. CDR3 length: 18 residues. Trimming at V came to 5 bases and at J to 4 bases, leaving 17 bases not matched to a gene. CDR1 SGHRS and CDR2 YFSETQ come from the germline V gene. DNA for the CDR3: TGCGCCAGCAGTTTACTCCCGGGACAGGGGCCGTGGGGCACTGAAGCTTTCTTT. This sequence encodes CASSLLPGQGPWGTEAFF.

The rearrangement joins TRBV7-2 to TRBJ2-5, with D perhaps given as TRBD1 or TRBD2 (5 bases each). Germline V gene sequence: CDR1 SGHTA, CDR2 FQGNSA. Trimming shortened V by 3 bases and J by 2 bases, and 16 bases separated the two germline ends. There are 16 residues in the CDR3. CDR3 nucleotide sequence: TGTGCCAGCAGCTTCGCATCCGGGACCGCACAAGAGACCCAGTACTTC. Translating it yields CASSFASGTAQETQYF.

This clone was recorded once. The chain carries TRBV6-6 and TRBJ2-1; 11 bases align to TRBD2. The V and J ends lost 2 bases and 7 bases, in that order; junction bases with no gene match: 7. Germline lookup yields CDR1 MNHNY and CDR2 SVGAGI (reference sequence). The CDR3 is 16 residues long. The CDR3 DNA reads TGTGCCAGCAGTTACCCTCTAGCGGGAGGACGGAATGAGCAGTTCTTC. This gives the protein CASSYPLAGGRNEQFF.

The V and J genes are TRBV4-1 and TRBJ1-4; D may be TRBD1 (6 bases). The length of the CDR3 is 15 residues. The V end was cut by 1 base, the J end by 8 bases, with 14 bases between. Germline V gene sequence: CDR1 MGHRA, CDR2 YSYEKL. The CDR3 spells CASSQGWGAEEKLFF. The CDR3 region has the DNA TGCGCCAGCAGCCAAGGATGGGGGGCGGAGGAAAAACTGTTTTTT.

The J gene is TRBJ2-3, the V gene TRBV18, with D perhaps TRBD1 or TRBD2 (5 bases each). This CDR3 spans 14 amino acids. Germline V CDR1 and CDR2: KGHSH, LQKENI. V lost 6 bases, J lost 0 bases, and 10 bases lay in between. CDR3 sequence reads: CASSWDVSTDTQYF. CDR3 DNA: TGTGCCAGCTCCTGGGACGTAAGCACAGATACGCAGTATTTT.

CDR3 in amino acids: CASSINSGVTSYGYTF. Written as DNA, the CDR3 is TGTGCCAGTAGTATTAATTCCGGGGTAACGTCGTATGGCTACACCTTC. The genes are TRBV19 and TRBJ1-2; D gene ambiguous. Germline values: CDR1 LNHDA, CDR2 SQIVND (reference sequence). This CDR3 has 16 residues. V was pared by 3 bases and J by 5 bases, with 19 bases between.

This chain connects TRBV4-1 to TRBJ2-1, with TRBD2 identical over 10 bases. Germline V gene data show CDR1 as MGHRA and CDR2 as YSYEKL. V dropped 5 bases and J dropped 2; count of bases not matched to a gene: 9. The CDR3 is 17 amino acids. This CDR3 reads CASSSRRLAGAYNEQFF. The CDR3 bases are TGCGCCAGCAGCTCCCGGCGGCTAGCGGGAGCCTACAATGAGCAGTTCTTC.

This chain joins TRBV6-4 and TRBJ2-1; 14 bases line up with TRBD2. CDR1 is MRHNA and CDR2 is SNTAGT in the germline V gene. The CDR3 totals 15 residues. Unmatched junction bases numbered 4, after V lost 6 bases and J lost 6 bases. CDR3 protein: CASSAGLAGANEQFF. CDR3 sequence (DNA): TGTGCCAGCAGCGCGGGACTAGCGGGAGCCAATGAGCAGTTCTTC.

The chain recombines TRBV6-5 with TRBJ1-1; D gene ambiguous. Germline lookup yields CDR1 MNHEY and CDR2 SVGAGI. This CDR3 spans 14 amino acids. Trimming pared 6 bases from V and 1 base from J, leaving 12 bases between. CDR3: CASRSGKPNTEAFF. The CDR3 nucleotides read TGTGCCAGCAGAAGCGGCAAACCGAACACTGAAGCTTTCTTT.

This chain connects TRBV27 to TRBJ1-2; tentatively, D is TRBD1 (5 bases). V was cut by 2 bases and J by 8 bases, with 18 bases left in between. This CDR3 has 15 residues. Germline lookup yields CDR1 MNHEY and CDR2 SMNVEV (reference sequence). CDR3 DNA: TGTGCCAGCAGTTTAATGGGGACGGTGGGGGGAGGCTACACCTTC. Translated, it gives CASSLMGTVGGGYTF.

The rearrangement uses TRBV5-1 and TRBJ2-5, with 7 positions matching TRBD1. The V and J ends lost 3 bases and 1 base, in that order; junction bases with no gene match: 3. CDR1 is SGHRS, CDR2 YFSETQ, per germline. CDR3 size: 14 residues. The CDR3 DNA reads as TGCGCCAGCAGCTCCACAGGGGTCCAAGAGACCCAGTACTTC. It is translated as CASSSTGVQETQYF.

This clone showed up just once. The chain recombines TRBV19 with TRBJ1-4; no reliable D call. This CDR3 has 14 residues. Germline V gives CDR1 LNHDA, CDR2 SQIVND (reference sequence). V was pared by 3 bases and J by 4 bases, with 9 bases between. The CDR3 here is CASSMGGYNEKLFF. The CDR3 DNA reads TGTGCCAGTAGTATGGGAGGTTATAATGAAAAACTGTTTTTT.

V and J are TRBV19 and TRBJ2-2; no reliable D call. The CDR3 totals 14 residues. CDR1 and CDR2 from the germline V gene are LNHDA and SQIVND (reference sequence). Deletions cut 8 bases from V and 7 bases from J, with 17 bases between. The CDR3 loop is CASGSTGASGELFF. The CDR3 DNA follows: TGTGCCAGTGGGTCTACGGGTGCCAGCGGGGAGCTGTTTTTT.

The chain employs TRBV12-5 and TRBJ2-7, with D possibly TRBD2 on 6 matching bases. Germline loops: CDR1 LGHNT, CDR2 FRNRAP. The CDR3 runs to 15 residues. Deletions cut 1 base from V and 0 bases from J, with 10 bases between. The CDR3 protein is CASGLGIAASYEQYF. CDR3 sequence (DNA): TGTGCTAGTGGTTTGGGAATAGCGGCCTCCTACGAGCAGTACTTC.

V and J are TRBV7-2 and TRBJ1-1, with D possibly TRBD1 on 5 matching bases. Germline lookup yields CDR1 SGHTA and CDR2 FQGNSA. There are 13 residues in the CDR3. V was clipped by 4 bases and J by 3 bases, with 9 bases between them. The CDR3 DNA reads TGTGCCAGCAGCTCCACACAGGACACTGAAGCTTTCTTT. It yields the protein CASSSTQDTEAFF.

The V and J genes are TRBV29-1 and TRBJ2-7; D is perhaps TRBD2 (5 bases). This CDR3 has 13 residues. V was shortened by 2 bases and J by 5 bases, with 13 bases between the two germline ends. The germline CDR1 and CDR2 sequences are SQVTM and ANQGSEA. CDR3 sequence reads: CSVESGSGDEQYF. The CDR3 DNA reads TGCAGCGTTGAATCGGGGTCCGGGGACGAGCAGTACTTC.

The table lists this clone with a count of one. This chain links TRBV4-1 with TRBJ2-4; 10 nucleotides align to TRBD2. With 2 bases clipped from V and 4 bases from J, the junction kept 8 bases outside the gene matches. Germline loops: CDR1 MGHRA, CDR2 YSYEKL. The CDR3 runs 17 residues. The CDR3 nucleotides are TGCGCCAGCAGCCAACCCGGCCCAGCGGGGGGGAAAAACATTCAGTACTTC. Translated: CASSQPGPAGGKNIQYF.

This clone has just one count. The chain combines TRBV11-3 with TRBJ1-2; 7 nucleotides match TRBD1. The CDR3 length is 13 residues. Trimming took 5 bases from V and 3 from J; bases not matched to a gene: 3. From germline, CDR1 is SGHNT and CDR2 YENEEA. The CDR3 spells CASSPTGDYGYTF. The CDR3 DNA reads TGTGCCAGCAGCCCTACAGGGGACTATGGCTACACCTTC.

Comment on this clone: This specimen includes other DNA sequences encoding the same CDR3. The chain links TRBV5-1 to TRBJ2-5; D tentatively fits TRBD1 or TRBD2 (6 bases each). The CDR3 covers 15 residues. V was cut by 3 bases and J by 2 bases, with 14 bases left in between. Per germline, CDR1 SGHRS and CDR2 YFSETQ. The CDR3 DNA reads TGCGCCAGCAGCTGGGGGGCTAGTGGGCAAGAGACCCAGTACTTC. It yields the protein CASSWGASGQETQYF. Combining the CDR3 with reference TRBV5-1 and TRBJ2-5 gives the whole variable domain KAGVTQTPRYLIKTRGQQVTLSCSPISGHRSVSWYQQTPGQGLQFLFEYFSETQRNKGNFPGRFSGRQFSNSRSEMNVSTLELGDSALYLCASSWGASGQETQYFGPGTRLLVL.

This CDR3 reads CASRKEASGGYEQYF. In DNA form, the CDR3 reads TGCGCCAGCAGGAAGGAGGCTAGCGGGGGTTACGAGCAGTACTTC. The rearrangement links TRBV10-2 to TRBJ2-7; 10 nucleotides align to TRBD2. J lost 4 bases, V lost 6 bases, and 9 bases had no gene match. Germline CDR1 reads WSHSY; CDR2 reads SAAADI. The CDR3 extends over 15 amino acids.